This T cell receptor (beta chain) appears in the sequencing data of a study of T-cell memory formation after mild COVID-19. For the study at large: Clusters were largely donor specific.

This clonotype was counted at least ten times. As yet, its antigen is unknown. Germline-derived CDR1 and CDR2 are SGHVS and FNYEAQ. Between the trimmed V and J ends, which lost 4 bases and 2 bases, there was a span of 9 bases. This CDR3 region has 13 residues. TCRdb analysed the 5' RACE reads with MiXCR anew, one entry per CDR3 protein. The sample lists about 180,000 distinct CDR3 sequences; about a sixth were seen once. Notes on the study in general: A balance of CD4 and CD8 characterized clones contracting day 15 to 85, whereas later expanders leaned CD4+.

This chain joins TRBV7-6 and TRBJ2-7, with D possibly TRBD2 on 6 matching bases. The sequenced sample was PBMCs or a T cell subset sorted from them (not recorded which). This clonotype originated in an adult woman who had mild COVID-19 (a few samples of this study predate the infection). Cell type and time point are not known. The CDR3 DNA reads TGTGCCAGCAGCTCGGGACTTACCTACGAGCAGTACTTC. Protein sequence: CASSSGLTYEQYF.